The entry that follows covers one TCR beta chain sequence. The data belong to a study of blood T cells in healthy people across ages. A second PCR, run for about 6 to 12 cycles, used a sample-barcoded 5' primer plus a J-beta primer mix. TCRdb recomputed calls from the 5' RACE reads with MiXCR, one row per CDR3 protein. Of hundreds of thousands of distinct CDR3 sequences listed, 22% are singletons. Between the trimmed V and J ends, which lost 1 base and 8 bases, there was a span of 19 bases. This CDR3 is 16 amino acids long. The germline V gene encodes CDR1 SGHDT and CDR2 YYEEEE. Sequencing was done on a sample of blood. V usage is TRBV5-6 and J usage is TRBJ2-1; maybe TRBD2 (6 bases). The clonotype was recovered from a man aged 65 to 85 in good health. As DNA, the CDR3 is TGTGCCAGCAGCTTGAGTACGGGGAGGCGGGTCGATGAGCAGTTCTTC. This translates into CASSLSTGRRVDEQFF.